This TCR beta chain was sequenced in a study of T cell clonality in common variable immunodeficiency. Study outcomes and limitations: Fewer TCRbeta clones were shared among CVID subjects than controls. Common variable immunodeficiency TCR beta sequences reportedly had fewer deletions and N-nucleotide insertions.

TCRdb's copy holds only in-frame clones and misses some; the assay was immunoSEQ multiplex PCR. The sample is made up of tens of thousands of clones, none counted only once. CVID subjects had received replacement immunoglobulin for at least one year. This clone has a count of ten or more. Antigen unknown. The sample consisted of peripheral blood mononuclear cells. The sequence derives from a human donor with common variable immunodeficiency.

The part of the CDR3 DNA that was read is TGCAGTGCCCAAGAGCGGGGGGCGACAGATACG. Protein sequence: CSAQERGATDT. From start to end, the CDR3 is CSAQERGATDTQYF. This sequence joins TRBV20-1 and TRBJ2-3; 9 bases fit TRBD2. Read coverage stops 3 residues before the CDR3 terminus; the germline J gene supplies the remainder. The J segment lost 3 bases and the V segment lost 6 bases, leaving 7 bases of the junction unmatched. Germline CDR1 DFQATT, CDR2 SNEGSKA (reference sequence). The CDR3 length is 14 residues.